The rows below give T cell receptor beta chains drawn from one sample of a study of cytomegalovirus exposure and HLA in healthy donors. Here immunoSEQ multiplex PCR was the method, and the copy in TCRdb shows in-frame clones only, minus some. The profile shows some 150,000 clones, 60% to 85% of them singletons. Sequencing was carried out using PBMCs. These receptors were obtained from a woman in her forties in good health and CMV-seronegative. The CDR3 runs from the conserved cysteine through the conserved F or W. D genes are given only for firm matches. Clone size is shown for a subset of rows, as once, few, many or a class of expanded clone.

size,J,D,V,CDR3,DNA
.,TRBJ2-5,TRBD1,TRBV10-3,CAISSDRGEETQYF,TGTGCCATCAGTTCCGACAGGGGGGAAGAGACCCAGTACTTC
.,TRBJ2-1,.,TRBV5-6,CASSLIPIAIGDNEQFF,TGTGCCAGCAGCCTCATCCCCATAGCAATTGGCGACAATGAGCAGTTCTTC
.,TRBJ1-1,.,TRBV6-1,CASSEWPSTEAFF,TGTGCCAGCAGTGAATGGCCAAGCACTGAAGCTTTCTTT
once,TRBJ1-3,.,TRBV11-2,CASSRTAGAGNTIYF,TGTGCCAGCAGCCGAACGGCGGGGGCTGGAAACACCATATATTTT
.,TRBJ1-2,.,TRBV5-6,CASSLTPQEVNYGYTF,TGTGCCAGCAGCTTGACCCCTCAGGAGGTCAACTATGGCTACACCTTC
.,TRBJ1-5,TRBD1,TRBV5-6,CASSVGQGNQPQHF,TGTGCCAGCAGCGTCGGACAGGGCAATCAGCCCCAGCATTTT
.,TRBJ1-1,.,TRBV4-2,CASSQGARAFF,TGTGCCAGCAGCCAGGGGGCGCGAGCTTTCTTT
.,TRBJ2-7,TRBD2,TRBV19,CASSREGGEQYF,TGTGCCAGTAGTAGGGAGGGAGGCGAGCAGTACTTC
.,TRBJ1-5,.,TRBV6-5,CASRGPTQEPQHF,TGTGCCAGCAGGGGCCCAACCCAGGAGCCCCAGCATTTT
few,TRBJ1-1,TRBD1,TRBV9,CASSYSAGGSTEAFF,TGTGCCAGCAGCTACTCCGCAGGGGGTAGCACTGAAGCTTTCTTT
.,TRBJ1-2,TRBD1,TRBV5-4,CASSRTGTGTFNYGYTF,TGTGCCAGCAGTCGCACCGGGACAGGGACTTTTAACTATGGCTACACCTTC
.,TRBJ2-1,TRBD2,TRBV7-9,CASSLVGGSGYNEQFF,TGTGCCAGCAGCTTAGTTGGCGGGAGTGGCTACAATGAGCAGTTCTTC
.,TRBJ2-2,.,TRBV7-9,CASRSPSRGGELFF,TGTGCCAGCAGATCTCCCTCTCGGGGCGGGGAGCTGTTTTTT
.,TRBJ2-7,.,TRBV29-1,CSVDRGYEQYF,TGCAGCGTTGACAGGGGCTACGAGCAGTACTTC
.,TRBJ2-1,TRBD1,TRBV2,CASNFPGQGDNEQFF,TGTGCCAGCAACTTTCCGGGACAGGGTGACAATGAGCAGTTCTTC
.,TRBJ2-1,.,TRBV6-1,CASSFYEQFF,TGTGCCAGCAGTTTCTATGAGCAGTTCTTC
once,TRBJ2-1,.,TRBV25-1,CASSGATEQFF,TGTGCCAGCAGTGGAGCAACGGAGCAGTTCTTC
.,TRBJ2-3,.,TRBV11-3,CASSLDTLDTDTQYF,TGTGCCAGCAGCCTCGACACGCTGGACACAGATACGCAGTATTTT
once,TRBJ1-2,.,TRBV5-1,CASSQPGGPYGYTF,TGCGCCAGCAGTCAACCCGGGGGTCCCTATGGCTACACCTTC
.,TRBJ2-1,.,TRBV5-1,CASSLAGSGANEQFF,TGCGCCAGCAGCTTGGCCGGTAGCGGCGCCAATGAGCAGTTCTTC
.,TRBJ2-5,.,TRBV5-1,CASSERLRPRETQYF,TGCGCCAGCTCTGAACGACTCCGACCGAGAGAGACCCAGTACTTC
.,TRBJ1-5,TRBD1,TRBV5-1,CASSLPGQTHSNQPQHF,TGCGCCAGCAGCCTACCGGGACAGACCCATAGCAATCAGCCCCAGCATTTT
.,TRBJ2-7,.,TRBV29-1,CSVGGTASYEQYF,TGCAGCGTTGGCGGAACTGCCTCCTACGAGCAGTACTTC
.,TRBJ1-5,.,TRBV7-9,CASSLGSSDNQPQHF,TGTGCCAGCAGCCTAGGATCCAGTGATAATCAGCCCCAGCATTTT
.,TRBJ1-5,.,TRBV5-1,CASSKDSPNQPQHF,TGCGCCAGCAGTAAAGACAGCCCTAATCAGCCCCAGCATTTT
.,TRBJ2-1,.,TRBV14,CASSQEANEQFF,TGTGCCAGCAGCCAAGAGGCTAATGAGCAGTTCTTC
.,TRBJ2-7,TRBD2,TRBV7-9,CASSSGLAGYEQYF,TGTGCCAGCAGCTCGGGACTAGCGGGATACGAGCAGTACTTC
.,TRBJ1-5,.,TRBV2,CASGGGPGSEEPQHF,TGTGCCAGCGGGGGGGGGCCCGGGTCGGAAGAGCCCCAGCATTTT
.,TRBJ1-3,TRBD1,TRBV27,CASSLSYMTGTGGNTIYF,TGTGCCAGCAGTTTATCGTATATGACAGGGACGGGAGGAAACACCATATATTTT
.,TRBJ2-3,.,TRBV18,CASSPPGAGGIADTQYF,TGTGCCAGCTCACCACCGGGGGCAGGGGGGATCGCAGATACGCAGTATTTT
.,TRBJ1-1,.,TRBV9,CASSGYRELNTEAFF,TGTGCCAGCAGCGGATACAGGGAGTTGAACACTGAAGCTTTCTTT
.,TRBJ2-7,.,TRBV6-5,CASSFSVHSTYEQYF,TGTGCCAGCAGTTTTTCTGTGCATAGCACCTACGAGCAGTACTTC
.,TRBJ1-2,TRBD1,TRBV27,CASSLRGTGGDGYTF,TGTGCCAGCAGTCTCCGAGGGACAGGGGGCGATGGCTACACCTTC
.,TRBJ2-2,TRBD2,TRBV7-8,CASSLVGGPGTGELFF,TGTGCCAGCAGCTTGGTGGGAGGGCCAGGCACCGGGGAGCTGTTTTTT
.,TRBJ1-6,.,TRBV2,CASSDLQDSPLHF,TGTGCCAGCAGTGATTTACAGGATTCACCCCTCCACTTT
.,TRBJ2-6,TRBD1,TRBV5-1,CASSLVGQANSGANVLTF,TGCGCCAGCAGCTTGGTCGGACAGGCCAACTCTGGGGCCAACGTCCTGACTTTC
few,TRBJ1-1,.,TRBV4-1,CASRGTLKNTEAFF,TGCGCCAGCAGAGGGACTCTCAAGAACACTGAAGCTTTCTTT
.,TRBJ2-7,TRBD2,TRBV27,CASSSPGLAGGPYEQYF,TGTGCCAGCAGTTCCCCAGGACTAGCGGGGGGACCCTACGAGCAGTACTTC
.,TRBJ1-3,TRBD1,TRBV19,CASSIEGAFGHTIYF,TGTGCCAGTAGTATCGAGGGGGCCTTTGGGCACACCATATATTTT
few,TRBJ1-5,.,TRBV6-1,CASTEGGSSNQPQHF,TGTGCCAGCACCGAAGGGGGTTCGAGCAATCAGCCCCAGCATTTT
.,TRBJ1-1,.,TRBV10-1,CASSESGLGRNPFEAFF,TGCGCCAGCAGTGAGTCCGGTTTGGGGAGAAACCCTTTTGAAGCTTTCTTT
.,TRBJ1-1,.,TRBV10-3,CATEQETGSGEAFF,TGTGCCACCGAACAAGAAACAGGGTCTGGTGAAGCTTTCTTT
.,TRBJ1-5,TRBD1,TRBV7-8,CASSLSGGTGRRQPQHF,TGTGCCAGCAGCTTATCTGGCGGGACAGGACGCCGGCAGCCCCAGCATTTT
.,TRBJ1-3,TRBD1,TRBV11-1,CASSGTAGNTIYF,TGTGCCAGCAGCGGGACAGCTGGAAACACCATATATTTT
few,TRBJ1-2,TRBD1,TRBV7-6,CASSYGTGDYGYTF,TGTGCCAGCAGCTACGGGACAGGGGACTATGGCTACACCTTC
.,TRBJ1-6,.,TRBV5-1,CASTNGQGRSSPLHF,TGCGCCAGCACAAATGGGCAGGGGCGTAGCTCACCCCTCCACTTT
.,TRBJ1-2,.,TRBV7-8,CASSLGQNYGYTF,TGTGCCAGCAGCTTAGGGCAGAACTATGGCTACACCTTC
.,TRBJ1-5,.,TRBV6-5,CASSYSRVGGNQPQHF,TGTGCCAGCAGTTACTCGAGAGTGGGGGGAAATCAGCCCCAGCATTTT
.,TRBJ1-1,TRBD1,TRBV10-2,CASLDRGNTEAFF,TGCGCCAGCCTCGACAGGGGGAACACTGAAGCTTTCTTT
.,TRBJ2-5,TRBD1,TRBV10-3,CAISGTGAVETQYF,TGTGCCATCAGTGGGACAGGGGCGGTCGAGACCCAGTACTTC
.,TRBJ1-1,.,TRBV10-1,CASSESLGQHTEAFF,TGCGCCAGCAGTGAGTCTCTCGGACAGCACACTGAAGCTTTCTTT
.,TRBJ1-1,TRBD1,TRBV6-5,CASSYSTSGQHTEAFF,TGTGCCAGCAGTTACTCGACATCGGGACAGCACACTGAAGCTTTCTTT
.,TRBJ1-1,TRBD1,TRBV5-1,CASSSDRGRTEAFF,TGCGCCAGCAGCTCGGACAGGGGAAGGACTGAAGCTTTCTTT
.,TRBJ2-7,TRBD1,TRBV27,CASSWGQGRNEQYF,TGTGCCAGCAGTTGGGGACAGGGGCGGAACGAGCAGTACTTC
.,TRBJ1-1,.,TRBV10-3,CAVRDFKGNTEAFF,TGTGCCGTCCGGGACTTTAAAGGTAACACTGAAGCTTTCTTT
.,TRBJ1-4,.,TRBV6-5,CASSYETGLNEKLFF,TGTGCCAGCAGTTACGAGACAGGCCTTAATGAAAAACTGTTTTTT
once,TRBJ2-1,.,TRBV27,CASSLREGYNEQFF,TGTGCCAGCAGTTTGAGGGAAGGGTACAATGAGCAGTTCTTC
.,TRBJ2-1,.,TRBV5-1,CASTPEGVYNEQFF,TGCGCCAGCACCCCCGAAGGGGTTTACAATGAGCAGTTCTTC
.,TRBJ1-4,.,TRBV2,CASSGGGGGLFF,TGTGCCAGCAGTGGAGGGGGGGGTGGACTGTTTTTT
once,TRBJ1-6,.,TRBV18,CASSPNDRAYSPLHF,TGTGCCAGCTCACCAAACGATAGAGCCTATTCACCCCTCCACTTT